Each of the 21 T cell receptor beta chains below was sequenced from the same sample in a study of T cell repertoires in cytomegalovirus infection. TCRdb re-derived calls from the reads in MiXCR, one entry per CDR3 protein. Counted here are approximately 110,000 distinct CDR3 sequences, less than 30% occurring once; the ten biggest clones make up about 81%. The antigens of these receptors remain unknown. The starting material was CD8+ T cells from cultured PBMCs, obtained from culture after CMV antigen stimulation. These receptors were taken from a human donor in good health (CMV status not recorded). Some clones in this sample may be carry-over from other donors' samples.

This clonotype was observed once. CDR3 bases: TGTGCCAGCAGCTTCGGGGGGGAGACCCAGTACTTC. Its translation is CASSFGGETQYF. The chain is built from TRBV11-2 and TRBJ2-5; 7 bases line up with TRBD2. V lost 3 bases, J lost 5 bases, and 0 bases stayed unmatched. This CDR3 region has 12 residues. The germline CDR1 and CDR2 sequences are SGHAT and FQNNGV.

The rearrangement links TRBV12-3 or TRBV12-4 to TRBJ2-2; D is uncertain. This CDR3 comprises 16 residues. Trimming left V 6 bases short and J 5 bases short, with 19 bases between. CDR3 nucleotides: TGTGCCAGCAGCAGGAGACATCCATCAGGTACCGGGGAGCTGTTTTTT. Its translation: CASSRRHPSGTGELFF.

The chain links TRBV6-6 to TRBJ1-5, with no clear D. The CDR3 is 13 residues long. V was shortened by 7 bases and J by 6 bases, with 13 bases between the two germline ends. Per the germline V gene, CDR1 is MNHNY and CDR2 is SVGAGI (reference sequence). CDR3 bases: TGTGCCAGCATAGATAGCATGGGTCAGCCCCAGCATTTT. Protein product: CASIDSMGQPQHF.

The table lists this clonotype with a few counts. This chain uses TRBV12-3 or TRBV12-4 with TRBJ1-1; no definite D call. Trimming cost V 3 bases and J 5 bases, with 7 bases left between them. The CDR3 is 12 residues long. CDR3 protein: CASSLGITEAFF. The CDR3 coding sequence is TGTGCCAGCAGTTTGGGTATTACTGAAGCTTTCTTT.

The chain has TRBV20-1 and TRBJ1-1; 8 bases align to TRBD1. V was clipped by 0 bases and J by 3 bases; unmatched bases: 6. Germline V lookup: CDR1 DFQATT, CDR2 SNEGSKA (reference sequence). CDR3 length: 15 amino acids. CDR3 sequence (DNA): TGCAGTGCTAGAGACTTGGACAGGGTCGACACTGAAGCTTTCTTT. Translation: CSARDLDRVDTEAFF.

Ten or more counts support this clonotype. V is TRBV7-2 and J is TRBJ1-4; maybe TRBD1 (5 bases). The V and J ends lost 0 bases and 7 bases respectively, with 9 bases between them. This CDR3 has 14 amino acids. The V gene's germline CDR1 is SGHTA and CDR2 FQGNSA. The CDR3 spells CASSLASGTEKLFF. DNA of the CDR3: TGTGCCAGCAGCTTAGCCTCAGGGACTGAAAAACTGTTTTTT.

This clonotype was counted many times. The chain links TRBV12-3 or TRBV12-4 to TRBJ2-5; a possible D gene is TRBD1 (8 bases). The CDR3 spans 17 residues. Trimming cost V 5 bases and J 1 base, with 20 bases left between them. DNA for the CDR3: TGTGCCAGCAGTCGACAGGGGTGGGAGCGGGGCCAAGAGACCCAGTACTTC. This gives the protein CASSRQGWERGQETQYF.

The J gene is TRBJ1-1, the V gene TRBV2, with D hard to call. CDR1 and CDR2 from the germline V gene are SNHLY and FYNNEI. Trimming left V 3 bases short and J 2 bases short, with 10 bases between. This CDR3 is built from 14 residues. The CDR3 reads CASSDLGANTEAFF. In DNA form, the CDR3 reads TGTGCCAGCAGTGATCTGGGCGCTAACACTGAAGCTTTCTTT.

The rearrangement joins TRBV19 to TRBJ1-1; TRBD1 is a possible D gene (5 bases). Trimming shortened V by 5 bases and J by 0 bases, and 13 bases separated the two germline ends. Germline-derived CDR1 and CDR2 are LNHDA and SQIVND (reference sequence). This CDR3 has 15 residues. For the CDR3, the DNA is TGTGCCAGTAGTCCTCTGACAGCGCTGAACACTGAAGCTTTCTTT. This codes for CASSPLTALNTEAFF. The full variable domain, completed using reference TRBV19 and TRBJ1-1, is DGGITQSPKYLFRKEGQNVTLSCEQNLNHDAMYWYRQDPGQGLRLIYYSQIVNDFQKGDIAEGYSVSREKKESFPLTVTSAQKNPTAFYLCASSPLTALNTEAFFGQGTRLTVV.

This clonotype counts as medium-sized. This chain connects TRBV7-9 to TRBJ2-3; 9 nucleotides agree with TRBD1. Per germline, CDR1 SEHNR and CDR2 FQNEAQ (reference sequence). CDR3 length: 15 residues. V lost 4 bases to trimming and J lost 2 bases; unmatched junction nucleotides: 4. In DNA form, the CDR3 reads TGTGCCAGCAGCTCAACAGGGGGCGACACAGATACGCAGTATTTT. Translated: CASSSTGGDTDTQYF.

This chain uses TRBV20-1 with TRBJ2-7; 9 positions agree with TRBD1. Trimming at V came to 3 bases and at J to 6 bases, leaving 9 bases not matched to a gene. Germline V gene sequence: CDR1 DFQATT, CDR2 SNEGSKA (reference sequence). CDR3 length equals 14 residues. CDR3 DNA sequence: TGCAGTGCTAGGGAGGACAGGGGTTTCGGCGAGCAGTACTTC. This sequence encodes CSAREDRGFGEQYF.

This clonotype turned up a few times. The rearrangement links TRBV6-5 to TRBJ2-7; the match to TRBD1 covers 11 bases. V lost 2 bases and J lost 2; bases outside the gene matches: 5. CDR3 length equals 16 residues. From germline, CDR1 is MNHEY and CDR2 SVGAGI. The CDR3 coding sequence is TGTGCCAGCAGTTACACCGGGACAGGGGGTACCTACGAGCAGTACTTC. Protein product: CASSYTGTGGTYEQYF.

The chain joins TRBV5-1 to TRBJ2-7; D possibly corresponds to TRBD1 (5 bases). CDR1 is SGHRS, CDR2 YFSETQ, per germline. The CDR3 consists of 14 residues. Trimming pared 0 bases from V and 3 bases from J, leaving 10 bases between. In DNA, the CDR3 is TGCGCCAGCAGCTTGGGTGACAGCAACTACGAGCAGTACTTC. Protein product: CASSLGDSNYEQYF.

The V gene is TRBV27, the J gene TRBJ2-1, with TRBD1 as a possible D gene (6 bases). The CDR3 has 15 residues. Trimming left V 5 bases short and J 4 bases short, with 15 bases between. CDR1 is MNHEY and CDR2 is SMNVEV in the germline V gene (reference sequence). The CDR3 nucleotides are TGTGCCAGCAGTGAAGACAGGCGGGTTTACAATGAGCAGTTCTTC. This encodes CASSEDRRVYNEQFF.

The chain has TRBV11-2 and TRBJ2-3; D uncertain. The length of the CDR3 is 11 residues. The germline V gene has CDR1 SGHAT and CDR2 FQNNGV. Trimming took off 10 bases at V and 1 base at J, with 6 bases between the two ends. As DNA, the CDR3 is TGTGCCACCCAAGGCACAGATACGCAGTATTTT. Translation: CATQGTDTQYF.

The rearrangement joins TRBV7-4 to TRBJ2-7; D gene unclear. The germline V gene has CDR1 SGHVT and CDR2 SQSDAQ. V dropped 1 base and J dropped 6 bases, with 16 bases sitting between them. This CDR3 region has 15 residues. In nucleotides, the CDR3 is TGTGCCAGCAGCTTAGGCCCTAACACGATCACCGAGCAGTACTTC. Its protein is CASSLGPNTITEQYF.

The V gene is TRBV19, the J gene TRBJ1-1; D uncertain. Germline V lookup: CDR1 LNHDA, CDR2 SQIVND (reference sequence). Trimming stripped 5 bases from V and 3 bases from J, with 13 bases between. The CDR3 contains 14 residues. CDR3 protein: CASSSWERDTEAFF. The CDR3 DNA sequence: TGTGCCAGTAGTTCTTGGGAGAGGGACACTGAAGCTTTCTTT. Together with reference TRBV19 and TRBJ1-1, the CDR3 gives the full variable domain: DGGITQSPKYLFRKEGQNVTLSCEQNLNHDAMYWYRQDPGQGLRLIYYSQIVNDFQKGDIAEGYSVSREKKESFPLTVTSAQKNPTAFYLCASSSWERDTEAFFGQGTRLTVV.

This clonotype was detected many times. The genes are TRBV7-9 and TRBJ1-1, with 9 bases fitting TRBD1. The germline V gene has CDR1 SEHNR and CDR2 FQNEAQ (reference sequence). J gave up 0 bases and V 6 bases, and 17 bases lay outside the gene matches. The CDR3 runs to 19 residues. The CDR3 spells CASSDLTSPGQGMNTEAFF. CDR3 nucleotides: TGTGCCAGCAGTGATTTAACTTCTCCGGGACAGGGCATGAACACTGAAGCTTTCTTT. The whole variable domain, filled in from reference TRBV7-9 and TRBJ1-1, reads DTGVSQNPRHKITKRGQNVTFRCDPISEHNRLYWYRQTLGQGPEFLTYFQNEAQLEKSRLLSDRFSAERPKGSFSTLEIQRTEQGDSAMYLCASSDLTSPGQGMNTEAFFGQGTRLTVV.

V usage is TRBV6-6 and J usage is TRBJ1-5; the D gene is possibly TRBD1 (6 bases). Trimming removed 0 bases from V and 3 bases from J, with 12 bases in between. Germline-derived CDR1 and CDR2 are MNHNY and SVGAGI (reference sequence). The CDR3 has 16 amino acids. CDR3 nucleotides: TGTGCCAGCAGTTACTCGTATCGGGGGGCCAATCAGCCCCAGCATTTT. This gives the protein CASSYSYRGANQPQHF.

This clonotype was counted a few times. V is TRBV7-9 and J is TRBJ1-4; D is uncertain. CDR3 length: 14 amino acids. Germline-derived CDR1 and CDR2 are SEHNR and FQNEAQ (reference sequence). With 0 bases removed from V and 8 bases from J, the gap between germline ends came to 10 bases. CDR3: CASSLARTEEKLFF. The CDR3 DNA reads TGTGCCAGCAGCTTAGCCCGGACTGAGGAAAAACTGTTTTTT.

The rearrangement links TRBV24-1 to TRBJ2-5; possible D gene TRBD1, 6 bases. With 4 bases removed from V and 3 bases from J, the gap between germline ends came to 14 bases. This CDR3 is built from 15 residues. Germline CDR1 and CDR2: KGHDR and SFDVKD. The CDR3 region is CATSDPETGEETQYF. In nucleotides, the CDR3 is TGTGCCACCAGTGACCCAGAGACAGGAGAAGAGACCCAGTACTTC.